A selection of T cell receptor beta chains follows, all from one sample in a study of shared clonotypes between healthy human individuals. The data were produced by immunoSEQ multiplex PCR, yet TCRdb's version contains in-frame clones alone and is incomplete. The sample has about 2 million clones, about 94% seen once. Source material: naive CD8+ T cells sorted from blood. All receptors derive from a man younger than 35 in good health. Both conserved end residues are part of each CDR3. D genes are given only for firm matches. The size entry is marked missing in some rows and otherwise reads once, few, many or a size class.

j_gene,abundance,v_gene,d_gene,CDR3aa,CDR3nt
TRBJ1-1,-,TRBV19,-,CASSIDAQSPGEAFF,TGTGCCAGTAGTATAGATGCACAGTCCCCAGGGGAAGCTTTCTTT
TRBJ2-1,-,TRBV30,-,CAWTRGALGNEQFF,TGTGCCTGGACAAGGGGCGCACTCGGGAATGAGCAGTTCTTC
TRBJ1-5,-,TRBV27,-,CASSLRQYNQPQHF,TGTGCCAGCAGTTTACGGCAGTACAATCAGCCCCAGCATTTT
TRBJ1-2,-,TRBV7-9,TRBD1,CASSLGTGGNYGYTF,TGTGCCAGCAGCTTAGGGACAGGAGGTAACTATGGCTACACCTTC
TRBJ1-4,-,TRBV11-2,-,CASSRWTELGPSEKLFF,TGTGCCAGCAGCCGCTGGACGGAGCTAGGGCCATCTGAAAAACTGTTTTTT
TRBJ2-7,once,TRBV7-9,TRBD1,CAGKGQGVFSLEQYF,TGTGCCGGCAAGGGACAGGGAGTTTTCTCCCTCGAGCAGTACTTC
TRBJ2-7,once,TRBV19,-,CASSITAASYEQYF,TGTGCCAGTAGTATAACCGCGGCGTCCTACGAGCAGTACTTC
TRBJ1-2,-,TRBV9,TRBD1,CASSVVRGGSNYGYTF,TGTGCCAGCAGCGTAGTGAGAGGGGGCTCTAACTATGGCTACACCTTC
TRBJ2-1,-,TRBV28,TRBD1,CASSLTGSANEQFF,TGTGCCAGCAGTCTGACAGGGTCTGCCAATGAGCAGTTCTTC
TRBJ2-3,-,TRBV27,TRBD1,CASSPNQGAGTDTQYF,TGTGCCAGCAGCCCTAACCAGGGGGCAGGCACAGATACGCAGTATTTT
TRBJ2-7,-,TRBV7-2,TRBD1,CASSFTGAYEQYF,TGTGCCAGCAGCTTCACAGGGGCCTACGAGCAGTACTTC
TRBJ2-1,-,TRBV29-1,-,CSVVWGIEQFF,TGCAGCGTTGTCTGGGGGATCGAGCAGTTCTTC
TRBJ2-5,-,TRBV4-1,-,CASSQVAGMGKTQYF,TGCGCCAGCAGCCAAGTGGCAGGGATGGGGAAGACCCAGTACTTC
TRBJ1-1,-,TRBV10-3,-,CAISDIWLNTEAFF,TGTGCCATCAGCGATATTTGGCTGAACACTGAAGCTTTCTTT
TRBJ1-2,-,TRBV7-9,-,CASSRGAGDGYTF,TGTGCCAGCAGCCGTGGGGCGGGCGATGGCTACACCTTC
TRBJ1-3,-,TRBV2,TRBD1,CASSPGQGGNTIYF,TGTGCCAGCAGTCCGGGACAGGGTGGAAACACCATATATTTT
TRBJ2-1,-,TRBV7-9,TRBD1,CASSSQQGNEQFF,TGTGCCAGCAGCTCACAACAGGGGAATGAGCAGTTCTTC
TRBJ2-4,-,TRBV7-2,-,CASSPPGVQNIQYF,TGTGCCAGCAGCCCCCCGGGGGTACAAAACATTCAGTACTTC
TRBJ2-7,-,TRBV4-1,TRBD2,CASSQEPGLAGGDYEQYF,TGCGCCAGCAGCCAAGAACCGGGACTAGCGGGAGGGGACTACGAGCAGTACTTC
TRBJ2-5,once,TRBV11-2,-,CASSLTAYQETQYF,TGTGCCAGCAGCTTGACAGCGTACCAAGAGACCCAGTACTTC
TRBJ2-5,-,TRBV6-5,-,CAKPRANQETQYF,TGTGCCAAGCCCCGGGCTAACCAAGAGACCCAGTACTTC
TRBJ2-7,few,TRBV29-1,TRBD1,CSADIQGAYEQYF,TGCAGCGCAGACATACAGGGGGCCTACGAGCAGTACTTC
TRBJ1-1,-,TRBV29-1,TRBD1,CSVELDRANTEAFF,TGCAGCGTTGAGTTGGACAGGGCGAACACTGAAGCTTTCTTT